One sample yielded the 14 T cell receptor beta chains listed below, sequenced in a study of cytomegalovirus exposure and HLA in healthy donors. The PCR ran on 60 Vbeta and 13 Jbeta primers. The method was immunoSEQ multiplex PCR; TCRdb's version includes in-frame clones alone and lacks a portion of them. This table has 85,000 to 130,000 clones, about 70% appearing once. Sequenced material: PBMCs. These receptor sequences come from a woman between 45 and 65 years old in good health and CMV-seropositive.

This chain connects TRBV7-8 to TRBJ2-7; 7 bases are shared with TRBD1. CDR1 and CDR2 (germline): SGHVS, FQNEAQ. The CDR3 runs to 15 residues. V was pared by 1 base and J by 1 base, with 4 bases of the junction left unmatched. In DNA form, the CDR3 reads TGTGCCAGCAGCTTAGTAGACAGGGTATCCTACGAGCAGTACTTC. Protein product: CASSLVDRVSYEQYF.

The chain joins TRBV20-1 to TRBJ2-3; the D gene is possibly TRBD2 (5 bases). Looked up from germline, CDR1 is DFQATT and CDR2 is SNEGSKA (reference sequence). The CDR3 is made up of 11 amino acids. Trimming took 5 bases from V and 8 from J, leaving 11 bases between them. The CDR3 nucleotides read TGCAGTGCTGGGTCGGGGAGTACGCAGTATTTT. Its translation is CSAGSGSTQYF.

The chain links TRBV10-1 to TRBJ2-3; perhaps TRBD1 as D (5 bases). Looked up from germline, CDR1 is WNHNN and CDR2 is SYGVQD (reference sequence). The CDR3 loop spans 15 amino acids. The germline V and J ends were trimmed by 8 bases and 2 bases, with 17 bases remaining between them. CDR3 amino acids: CASSKTDRTTDTQYF. In DNA form, the CDR3 reads TGCGCCAGCTCCAAGACCGACAGAACCACAGATACGCAGTATTTT.

This chain uses TRBV30 with TRBJ1-1; 10 bases are shared with TRBD1. The CDR3 has 17 residues. Germline CDR1 GTSNPN, CDR2 SVGIG (reference sequence). The J segment lost 1 base and the V segment lost 0 bases, leaving 8 bases of the junction unmatched. CDR3 sequence reads: CAWSVRQGAYKNTEAFF. The CDR3 DNA follows: TGTGCCTGGAGTGTCAGACAGGGGGCGTATAAGAACACTGAAGCTTTCTTT.

J is TRBJ1-1 and V is TRBV5-6, with D maybe TRBD1 (5 bases). V was shortened by 3 bases and J by 4 bases, with 16 bases between the two germline ends. CDR3 size: 15 residues. Germline values: CDR1 SGHDT, CDR2 YYEEEE. CDR3 nucleotide sequence: TGTGCCAGCAGCTATCCCCAGGACACAGGCACTGAAGCTTTCTTT. Translated: CASSYPQDTGTEAFF.

The rearrangement uses TRBV19 and TRBJ2-5; 10 bases agree with TRBD2. The CDR3 is 15 residues long. CDR1 LNHDA and CDR2 SQIVND come from the germline V gene (reference sequence). V was clipped by 8 bases and J by 3 bases; unmatched bases: 9. The CDR3 coding sequence is TGTGCCAGTTCCAAGCGGGGGGGCCGTGAAGAGACCCAGTACTTC. This codes for CASSKRGGREETQYF.

The chain recombines TRBV18 with TRBJ2-4; D gene ambiguous. Germline CDR1 and CDR2: KGHSH and LQKENI. V dropped 3 bases and J dropped 5 bases, with 8 bases sitting between them. This CDR3 spans 13 amino acids. The CDR3 protein is CASSPYTENIQYF. CDR3 nucleotide sequence: TGTGCCAGCTCACCCTACACAGAAAACATTCAGTACTTC.

The chain couples TRBV27 to TRBJ1-4; D unresolved. V lost 0 bases and J lost 8, with 16 bases in between. This CDR3 contains 16 residues. Germline V gene sequence: CDR1 MNHEY, CDR2 SMNVEV (reference sequence). The CDR3 region is CASSLSWAQQMEKLFF. The CDR3 coding sequence is TGTGCCAGCAGTTTATCATGGGCCCAGCAAATGGAAAAACTGTTTTTT.

This clone has a single count. This specimen includes other DNA sequences encoding the same CDR3. The chain links TRBV28 to TRBJ2-3; 14 nucleotides match TRBD2. The CDR3 sequence is 15 residues long. The V segment lost 9 bases and the J segment 4 bases; nucleotides outside the gene matches: 6. Germline CDR1 reads MDHEN; CDR2 reads SYDVKM. The CDR3 spells CASSRTSGGPDTQYF. DNA for the CDR3: TGTGCCAGTAGTAGGACTAGCGGGGGGCCAGATACGCAGTATTTT.

This clone was counted between two and nine times. The chain combines TRBV10-2 with TRBJ1-1; 7 positions agree with TRBD1. This CDR3 contains 15 residues. Trimming at V came to 6 bases and at J to 0 bases, leaving 7 bases not matched to a gene. CDR1 is WSHSY and CDR2 is SAAADI in the germline V gene. The CDR3 region is CASRGDSLLNTEAFF. The DNA for the CDR3 is TGCGCCAGCAGGGGGGACAGCCTCTTGAACACTGAAGCTTTCTTT.

This clone was counted between two and nine times. The DNA of the CDR3 is TGTGCCAGCAGTTTACGGACAGGGCCTAATCAGCCCCAGCATTTT. It codes for CASSLRTGPNQPQHF. The V call is TRBV27, the J call TRBJ1-5, with 8 positions matching TRBD1. CDR1 is MNHEY and CDR2 is SMNVEV in the germline V gene (reference sequence). CDR3 length: 15 residues. The ends lost 2 bases at V and 4 bases at J; junction bases unmatched: 4.

The chain has TRBV2 and TRBJ1-1; no clear D. The CDR3 covers 12 residues. Germline CDR1 and CDR2: SNHLY and FYNNEI. V lost 8 bases and J lost 1, with 8 bases in between. The CDR3 coding sequence is TGTGCCAGCTCAGATTCGAACACTGAAGCTTTCTTT. The encoded protein is CASSDSNTEAFF.

The chain links TRBV4-3 to TRBJ2-1, with 9 bases aligning to TRBD1. Per the germline V gene, CDR1 is LGHNA and CDR2 is YSLEER. The trim removed 4 bases at V and 6 bases at J, leaving 7 bases unmatched. This CDR3 is 15 amino acids long. As DNA, the CDR3 is TGCGCCAGCAGCCCGGACAGGGGCGTCCCCAATGAGCAGTTCTTC. Protein product: CASSPDRGVPNEQFF.

The CDR3 DNA reads TGTGCCAGCGCTTTATTGGGGGCGAGCAATCAGCCCCAGCATTTT. As protein: CASALLGASNQPQHF. This chain links TRBV27 with TRBJ1-5, with D perhaps TRBD1 (6 bases). This CDR3 is built from 15 residues. Germline loops: CDR1 MNHEY, CDR2 SMNVEV (reference sequence). Trimming stripped 8 bases from V and 1 base from J, with 15 bases between.